Each of the 17 T cell receptor beta chains below was sequenced from the same sample in a study of T-cell reconstitution after alpha-beta-depleted transplantation in children. The TCRbeta library incorporated unique molecular identifiers. TCRdb re-derived calls from the PCR reads in MiXCR, one entry per CDR3 protein. The table includes approximately 340,000 distinct CDR3 sequences, 9% to 12% detected once. The sequencing used PBMCs from the stem cell graft donor, collected from the stem cell graft. These receptors were taken from a human donor who donated a stem cell graft to a child with acute lymphoblastic leukemia.

In its sample, this clonotype was seen many times. J is TRBJ2-7 and V is TRBV28; the D is unclear. There are 11 residues in the CDR3. V was cut by 4 bases and J by 7 bases, with 8 bases left in between. Germline V lookup: CDR1 MDHEN, CDR2 SYDVKM. The CDR3 sequence is CASSSLVEQYF. CDR3 in DNA: TGTGCCAGCAGTTCCCTCGTGGAGCAGTACTTC.

There are many counts of this clonotype. This chain connects TRBV30 to TRBJ2-3; D may be TRBD1 or TRBD2 (6 bases each). CDR3 length: 13 amino acids. Germline-derived CDR1 and CDR2 are GTSNPN and SVGIG (reference sequence). V was trimmed by 6 bases and J by 0 bases, leaving 10 bases between them. The CDR3 sequence is CACRGRSTDTQYF. For the CDR3, the DNA is TGTGCCTGCCGGGGGCGAAGCACAGATACGCAGTATTTT.

There are many counts of this clonotype. This chain links TRBV11-2 with TRBJ2-5, with D possibly being TRBD1 (5 bases). V dropped 2 bases and J dropped 5 bases, with 12 bases sitting between them. The V gene's germline CDR1 is SGHAT and CDR2 FQNNGV. This CDR3 spans 14 amino acids. CDR3 nucleotide sequence: TGTGCCAGCAGCTTACCTAGGGGTGAGGAGACCCAGTACTTC. Its protein product is CASSLPRGEETQYF.

The sample holds many counts of this clonotype. The chain couples TRBV10-3 to TRBJ2-1; TRBD2 matches at 13 bases. Per germline, CDR1 ENHRY and CDR2 SYGVKD. Trimming at V came to 7 bases and at J to 9 bases, leaving 6 bases not matched to a gene. The CDR3 is made up of 14 amino acids. The CDR3, as DNA: TGTGCCATCACTCGGACTAGCGGGAGTCTTGAGCAGTTCTTC. Its translation is CAITRTSGSLEQFF.

The chain uses TRBV7-6 and TRBJ2-7; 8 bases line up with TRBD2. Germline assignment: CDR1 SGHVS and CDR2 FNYEAQ. This CDR3 contains 12 residues. Losses at the gene ends were 8 bases for V and 2 bases for J; bases not matched to a gene: 2. The CDR3 DNA reads TGTGCCAGCGCGGGGGGCCCCTACGAGCAGTACTTC. Its protein is CASAGGPYEQYF.

This clonotype turned up a few times. The chain couples TRBV20-1 to TRBJ2-2, with D tentatively TRBD2 (5 bases). Germline V CDR1 and CDR2: DFQATT, SNEGSKA (reference sequence). The CDR3 covers 13 residues. Between the trimmed V and J ends, which lost 3 bases and 6 bases, there was a span of 11 bases. CDR3: CSARGSAPGELFF. The CDR3 DNA follows: TGCAGTGCTAGGGGTAGCGCCCCCGGGGAGCTGTTTTTT.

The chain joins TRBV9 to TRBJ1-5; TRBD1 might be the D (6 bases). CDR1 is SGDLS and CDR2 is YYNGEE in the germline V gene. The CDR3 is 15 residues long. Trimming removed 0 bases from V and 6 bases from J, with 13 bases in between. The CDR3 loop is CASSVGKGGGQPQHF. CDR3 coding DNA: TGTGCCAGCAGCGTAGGGAAAGGGGGGGGTCAGCCCCAGCATTTT.

This clonotype was observed a handful of times. The V and J genes are TRBV5-1 and TRBJ2-3; perhaps TRBD2 as D (5 bases). This CDR3 has 15 amino acids. Germline loops: CDR1 SGHRS, CDR2 YFSETQ. V shed 1 base and J shed 2 bases, with 11 bases lying between them. The CDR3 coding sequence is TGCGCCAGCAGCTTGTCGCGGGCTACCACAGATACGCAGTATTTT. Translation: CASSLSRATTDTQYF.

This clonotype turned up a few times. V gene TRBV12-3 or TRBV12-4 combines with J gene TRBJ2-1, with unresolved D. Trimming shortened V by 2 bases and J by 0 bases, and 17 bases separated the two germline ends. There are 18 residues in the CDR3. The CDR3 DNA follows: TGTGCCAGCAGTTTATCCCCCCTTGGGCGATCCTCCTACAATGAGCAGTTCTTC. It translates to CASSLSPLGRSSYNEQFF.

This clonotype was seen more than once but under ten times. The chain combines TRBV12-3 or TRBV12-4 with TRBJ1-4; 7 bases line up with TRBD1. This CDR3 spans 16 amino acids. Unmatched junction bases numbered 7, after V lost 5 bases and J lost 1 base. The CDR3 reads CASSPLRTGTNEKLFF. The CDR3 bases are TGTGCCAGCAGTCCTCTCAGGACAGGAACTAATGAAAAACTGTTTTTT.

This chain joins TRBV29-1 and TRBJ2-1; maybe TRBD2 (6 bases). Germline-derived CDR1 and CDR2 are SQVTM and ANQGSEA. The CDR3 runs 16 residues. V shed 0 bases and J shed 0 bases, with 12 bases lying between them. The CDR3 is CSVEEIGSSSYNEQFF. The CDR3, as DNA: TGCAGCGTTGAAGAGATCGGGAGTAGCTCCTACAATGAGCAGTTCTTC.

This clonotype has just a few counts. The rearrangement links TRBV29-1 to TRBJ2-1, with D perhaps TRBD2 (5 bases). This CDR3 contains 13 residues. CDR1 is SQVTM and CDR2 is ANQGSEA in the germline V gene. Trimming removed 7 bases from V and 2 bases from J, with 12 bases in between. The DNA for the CDR3 is TGCAGCGCAGTTAGCGTTACCTACAATGAGCAGTTCTTC. Translated: CSAVSVTYNEQFF.

This clonotype was recorded a few times. The chain combines TRBV10-3 with TRBJ2-1; 13 positions agree with TRBD2. In germline, CDR1 is ENHRY, CDR2 SYGVKD. With V trimmed by 11 bases and J by 2 bases, 3 bases remained unmatched. This CDR3 contains 14 residues. Here the CDR3 reads CALGTSGAYNEQFF. In DNA form, the CDR3 reads TGTGCCCTCGGGACTAGCGGGGCCTACAATGAGCAGTTCTTC.

This rearrangement joins TRBV7-8 to TRBJ2-7; 9 positions match TRBD1. With 8 bases clipped from V and 5 bases from J, the junction kept 4 bases outside the gene matches. The germline V gene has CDR1 SGHVS and CDR2 FQNEAQ. The CDR3 is made up of 12 amino acids. In DNA, the CDR3 is TGTGCCAGCCTGGGACAGGGAGACGAGCAGTACTTC. Its translation: CASLGQGDEQYF.

This clonotype was recorded many times. This chain connects TRBV7-8 to TRBJ2-1; D gene unclear. Per germline, CDR1 SGHVS and CDR2 FQNEAQ. The CDR3 consists of 14 residues. V lost 5 bases to trimming and J lost 7 bases, with 15 bases between them. The CDR3 coding sequence is TGTGCCAGCAGCGCCCGCTCGGGCGGTAATGAGCAGTTCTTC. Translation gives CASSARSGGNEQFF.

V is TRBV7-9 and J is TRBJ2-1; TRBD2 matches 7 bases. With 1 base clipped from V and 9 bases from J, the junction kept 12 bases outside the gene matches. The CDR3 loop spans 16 amino acids. Per the germline V gene, CDR1 is SEHNR and CDR2 is FQNEAQ (reference sequence). Here the CDR3 reads CASSLGASGLLGEQFF. The CDR3 DNA sequence: TGTGCCAGCAGCTTAGGCGCTAGCGGACTCTTGGGTGAGCAGTTCTTC.

The table lists this clonotype with a few counts. This chain connects TRBV11-2 to TRBJ2-3; D gene uncertain. From germline, CDR1 is SGHAT and CDR2 FQNNGV. V was trimmed by 6 bases and J by 2 bases, leaving 6 bases between them. The length of the CDR3 is 12 residues. CDR3 in amino acids: CASRNITDTQYF. In DNA form, the CDR3 reads TGTGCCAGCAGGAACATCACAGATACGCAGTATTTT.